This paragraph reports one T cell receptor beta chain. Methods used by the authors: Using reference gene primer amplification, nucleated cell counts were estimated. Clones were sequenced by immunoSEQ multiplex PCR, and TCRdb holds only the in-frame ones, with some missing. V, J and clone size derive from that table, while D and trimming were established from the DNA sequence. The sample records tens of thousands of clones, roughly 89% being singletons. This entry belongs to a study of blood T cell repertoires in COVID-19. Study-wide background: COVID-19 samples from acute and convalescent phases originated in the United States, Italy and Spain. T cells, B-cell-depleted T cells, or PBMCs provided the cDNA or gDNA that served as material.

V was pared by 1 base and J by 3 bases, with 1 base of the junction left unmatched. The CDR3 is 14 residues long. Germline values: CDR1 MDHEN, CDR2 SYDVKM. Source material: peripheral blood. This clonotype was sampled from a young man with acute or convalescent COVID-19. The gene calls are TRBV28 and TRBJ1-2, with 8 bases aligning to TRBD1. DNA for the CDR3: TGTGCCAGCAGTTTATTGGACAGGGACTATGGCTACACCTTC. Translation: CASSLLDRDYGYTF.